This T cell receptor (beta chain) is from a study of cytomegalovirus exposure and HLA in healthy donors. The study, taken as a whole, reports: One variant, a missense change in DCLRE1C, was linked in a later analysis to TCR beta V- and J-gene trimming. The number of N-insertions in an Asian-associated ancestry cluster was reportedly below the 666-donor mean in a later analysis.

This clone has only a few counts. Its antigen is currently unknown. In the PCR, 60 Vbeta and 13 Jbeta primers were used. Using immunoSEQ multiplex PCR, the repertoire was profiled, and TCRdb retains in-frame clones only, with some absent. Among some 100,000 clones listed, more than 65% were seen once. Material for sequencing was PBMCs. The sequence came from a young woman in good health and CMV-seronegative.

The CDR3 is CASRRGTEAFF. The CDR3 DNA reads as TGTGCCAGCAGGAGGGGGACTGAAGCTTTCTTT. This chain links TRBV6-1 with TRBJ1-1; a possible D gene is TRBD1 (6 bases). CDR1 is MNHNS and CDR2 is SASEGT in the germline V gene. V lost 6 bases and J 5 bases, leaving 7 bases between the germline ends. This CDR3 has 11 amino acids.